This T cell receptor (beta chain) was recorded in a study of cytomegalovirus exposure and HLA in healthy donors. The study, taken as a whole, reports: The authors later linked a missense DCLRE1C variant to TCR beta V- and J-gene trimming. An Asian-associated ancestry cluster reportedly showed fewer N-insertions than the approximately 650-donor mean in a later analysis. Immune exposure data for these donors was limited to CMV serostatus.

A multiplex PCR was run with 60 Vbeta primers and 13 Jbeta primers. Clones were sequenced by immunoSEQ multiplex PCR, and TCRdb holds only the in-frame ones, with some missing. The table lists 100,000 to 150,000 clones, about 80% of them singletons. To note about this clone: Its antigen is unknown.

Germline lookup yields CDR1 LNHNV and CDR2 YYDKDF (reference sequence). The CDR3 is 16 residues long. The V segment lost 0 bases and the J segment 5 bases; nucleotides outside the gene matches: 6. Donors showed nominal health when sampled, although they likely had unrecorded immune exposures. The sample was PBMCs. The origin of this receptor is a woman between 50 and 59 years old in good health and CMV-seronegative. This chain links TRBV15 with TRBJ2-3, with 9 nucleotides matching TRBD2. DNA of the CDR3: TGTGCCACCAGCAGAGATCAGGGTAGCGGGGGAGATACGCAGTATTTT. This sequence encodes CATSRDQGSGGDTQYF. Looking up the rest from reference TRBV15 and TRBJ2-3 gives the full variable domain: DAMVIQNPRYQVTQFGKPVTLSCSQTLNHNVMYWYQQKSSQAPKLLFHYYDKDFNNEADTPDNFQSRRPNTSFCFLDIRSPGLGDTAMYLCATSRDQGSGGDTQYFGPGTRLTVL.